These T cell receptor beta chains were read from a single sample in a study of T cell changes during pregnancy in multiple sclerosis. Measured with immunoSEQ multiplex PCR; TCRdb has only the in-frame clones, and not every one. This sample has about 16,000 clones; just over 85% occur once, and the top ten carry around 20%. Sequencing was performed on CD8+ T cells from peripheral blood mononuclear cells, taken in the first trimester of pregnancy. These receptor sequences come from a female donor with multiple sclerosis, enrolled in a pregnancy study. CDR3s include the opening cysteine and the closing phenylalanine or tryptophan. D genes are given only for firm matches. A clone size is listed for some rows: how often the clone was seen (once, few, many), or a class if it is expanded.

j_gene | abundance | d_gene | v_gene | CDR3aa | CDR3nt
TRBJ2-7 | NA | TRBD2 | TRBV18 | CASSLGLAGDTYEQYF | TGTGCCAGCTCACTAGGACTAGCGGGAGACACCTACGAGCAGTACTTC
TRBJ2-1 | medium-sized | TRBD2 | TRBV9 | CASSVSGGAFNEQFF | TGTGCCAGCAGCGTAAGCGGGGGGGCCTTTAATGAGCAGTTCTTC
TRBJ2-1 | NA | TRBD2 | TRBV19 | CASSIRGGREQFF | TGTGCCAGTAGTATACGGGGGGGCCGGGAGCAGTTCTTC
TRBJ1-1 | NA | TRBD1 | TRBV19 | CASRGTGPGTEAFF | TGTGCCAGTAGGGGGACAGGACCAGGCACTGAAGCTTTCTTT
TRBJ2-2 | NA | TRBD1 | TRBV6-5 | CASSKQGGSTGELFF | TGTGCCAGCAGTAAACAGGGGGGTAGCACCGGGGAGCTGTTTTTT
TRBJ1-1 | NA | TRBD1 | TRBV27 | CASLPRQGARTEAFF | TGTGCCAGCCTGCCCCGACAGGGGGCGCGCACTGAAGCTTTCTTT
TRBJ2-5 | NA | NA | TRBV6-1 | CAGRTGQETQYF | TGTGCCGGAAGGACTGGGCAAGAGACCCAGTACTTC
TRBJ2-5 | NA | NA | TRBV9 | CASSPGLDYQETQYF | TGTGCCAGCAGCCCAGGTTTGGACTACCAAGAGACCCAGTACTTC
TRBJ2-7 | NA | NA | TRBV27 | CASSLKGWGVYEQYF | TGTGCCAGCAGTTTGAAGGGCTGGGGAGTCTACGAGCAGTACTTC
TRBJ1-1 | once | NA | TRBV5-4 | CASSRRVNTEAFF | TGTGCCAGCAGCAGGCGGGTAAACACTGAAGCTTTCTTT
TRBJ2-1 | NA | TRBD2 | TRBV7-6 | CASSQGLAGVGYNEQFF | TGTGCCAGCAGCCAGGGACTAGCGGGAGTGGGTTACAATGAGCAGTTCTTC
TRBJ2-2 | NA | NA | TRBV9 | CASSVGRTNTGELFF | TGTGCCAGCAGCGTAGGGCGGACGAACACCGGGGAGCTGTTTTTT
TRBJ1-5 | NA | NA | TRBV27 | CASSLTGYSNQPQHF | TGTGCCAGCAGTTTAACAGGCTATAGCAATCAGCCCCAGCATTTT
TRBJ1-1 | few | NA | TRBV28 | CASSWAALHEAFF | TGTGCCAGCAGTTGGGCAGCTCTGCATGAAGCTTTCTTT
TRBJ2-7 | NA | NA | TRBV5-1 | CASSLEQNSYEQYF | TGCGCCAGCAGCTTGGAACAGAACTCCTACGAGCAGTACTTC
TRBJ2-3 | NA | NA | TRBV28 | CASRPASTLADTQYF | TGTGCCAGCAGGCCGGCTAGCACATTGGCAGATACGCAGTATTTT
TRBJ1-1 | NA | TRBD1 | TRBV5-4 | CASSLGQGRTEAFF | TGTGCCAGCAGCCTGGGACAGGGGAGGACTGAAGCTTTCTTT
TRBJ1-1 | NA | NA | TRBV4-1 | CASSRTRNTEAFF | TGCGCCAGCAGCAGGACAAGGAACACTGAAGCTTTCTTT
TRBJ2-3 | NA | NA | TRBV6-4 | CASRAAGPTDTQYF | TGTGCCAGCCGAGCGGCGGGGCCCACAGATACGCAGTATTTT
TRBJ1-3 | NA | NA | TRBV9 | CASTPSGANTIYF | TGTGCCAGCACCCCAAGTGGGGCCAACACCATATATTTT